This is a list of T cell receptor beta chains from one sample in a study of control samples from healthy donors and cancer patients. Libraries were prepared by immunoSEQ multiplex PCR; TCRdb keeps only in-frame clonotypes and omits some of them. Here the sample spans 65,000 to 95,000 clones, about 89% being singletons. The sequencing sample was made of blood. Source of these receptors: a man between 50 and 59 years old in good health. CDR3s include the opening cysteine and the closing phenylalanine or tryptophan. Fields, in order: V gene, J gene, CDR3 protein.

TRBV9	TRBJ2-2	CASSVGDSPITGELFF
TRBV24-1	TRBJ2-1	CATRESGRPWGVSEQFF
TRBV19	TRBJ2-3	CASRNRDLTDTQYF
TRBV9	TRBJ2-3	CASSDRSGNTDTQYF
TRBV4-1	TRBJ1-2	CASSQGQGGYGYTF
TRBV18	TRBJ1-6	CASSQQGVDSPLHF
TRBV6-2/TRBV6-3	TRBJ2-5	CASSYGKQETQYF
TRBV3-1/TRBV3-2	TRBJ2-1	CASSPNSPQHSYNEQFF
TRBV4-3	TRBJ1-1	CASSQSLDNTEAFF
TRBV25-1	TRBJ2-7	CASSQDSTPYEQYF
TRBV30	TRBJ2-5	CAWSVQTGVETQYF
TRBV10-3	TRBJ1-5	CAISEPNQPQHF
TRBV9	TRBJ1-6	CASSVGELFPLHF
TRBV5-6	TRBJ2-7	CASSFGTGFYEQYF
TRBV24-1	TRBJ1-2	CATSVAGPGGFAGYTF
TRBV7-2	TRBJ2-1	CASSLASGRTGNEQFF
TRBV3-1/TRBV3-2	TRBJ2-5	CASSPLRTSGGETQYF
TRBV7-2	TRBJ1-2	CASSVDGLYGYTF
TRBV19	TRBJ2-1	CASSVEAGLAGGGEQFF
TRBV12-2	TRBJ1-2	CASRSPNRERTNYGYTF
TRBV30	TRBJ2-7	CAWSYTSSYEQYF
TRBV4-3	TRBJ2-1	CASSQGGFEQFF
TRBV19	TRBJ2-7	CASSKGSRGDIYEQYF
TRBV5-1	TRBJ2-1	CASRLAGPSEQFF
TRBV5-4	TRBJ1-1	CASSLDRLGTEAFF
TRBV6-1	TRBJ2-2	CASSEAGGFTGELFF
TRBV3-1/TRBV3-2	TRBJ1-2	CASSPNRDGYTF
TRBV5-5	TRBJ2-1	CASSDLWAVRERAPNEQFF
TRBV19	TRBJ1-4	CASSERGPEKLFF
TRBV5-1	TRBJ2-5	CASSLGGAQETQYF
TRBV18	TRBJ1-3	CASRKDGGNTIYF
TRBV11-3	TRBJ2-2	CASSFGGTGGPRTGELFF
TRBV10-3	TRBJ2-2	CANRGTGGTGELFF
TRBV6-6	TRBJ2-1	CASSQLAGVTEWFF
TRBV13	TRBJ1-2	CASSSRGGASGFYTNYGYTF
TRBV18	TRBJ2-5	CASAGGASGVGETQYF
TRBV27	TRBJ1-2	CASSLTGAGNYGYTF
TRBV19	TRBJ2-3	CASLGSGTSVDTQYF
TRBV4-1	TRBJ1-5	CASSATGGNQPQHF
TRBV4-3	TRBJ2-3	CASSQDSTKQDTQYF
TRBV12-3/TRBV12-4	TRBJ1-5	CASRRDINQPQHF
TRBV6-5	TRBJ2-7	CASARTPTYEQYF
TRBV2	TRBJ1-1	CASSEVNTEAFF
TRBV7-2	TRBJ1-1	CASSLGHVNTEAFF
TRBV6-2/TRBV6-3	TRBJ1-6	CASSLRNSIGSLHF
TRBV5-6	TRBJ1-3	CASSADLSSGNTIYF
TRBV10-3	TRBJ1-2	CAISEGRNYGYTF
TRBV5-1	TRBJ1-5	CASSWGAGGQPQHF
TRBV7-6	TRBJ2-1	CASSLDVSSYNEQFF
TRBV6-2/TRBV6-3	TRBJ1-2	CASSYSNEGYGYTF
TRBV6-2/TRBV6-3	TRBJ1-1	CASSYIKNTEAFF